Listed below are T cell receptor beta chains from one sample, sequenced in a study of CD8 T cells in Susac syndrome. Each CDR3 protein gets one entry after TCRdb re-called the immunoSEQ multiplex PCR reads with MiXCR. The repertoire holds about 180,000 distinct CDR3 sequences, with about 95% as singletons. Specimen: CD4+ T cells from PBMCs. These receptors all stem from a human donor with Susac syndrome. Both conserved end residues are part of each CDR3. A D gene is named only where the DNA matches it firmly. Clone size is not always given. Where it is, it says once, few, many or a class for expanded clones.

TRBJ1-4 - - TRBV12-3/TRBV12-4 CASSSTGGQTNEKLFF TGTGCCAGCAGTTCCACGGGGGGACAAACTAATGAAAAACTGTTTTTT
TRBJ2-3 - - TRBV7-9 CASSLAGTHTDTQYF TGTGCCAGCAGCTTAGCGGGAACTCACACAGATACGCAGTATTTT
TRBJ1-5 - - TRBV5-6 CASSLTGVGQPQHF TGTGCCAGCAGCTTGACGGGGGTTGGTCAGCCCCAGCATTTT
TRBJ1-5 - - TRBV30 CAWSPLSWKGVNQPQHF TGTGCCTGGAGTCCACTCTCGTGGAAGGGCGTAAATCAGCCCCAGCATTTT
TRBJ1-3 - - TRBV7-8 CASSRTQGPGNTIYF TGTGCCAGCAGTCGTACCCAGGGGCCTGGAAACACCATATATTTT
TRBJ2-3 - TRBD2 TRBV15 CATSSPGRLAGAADTQYF TGTGCCACCAGCTCCCCGGGGAGGCTAGCGGGAGCGGCAGATACGCAGTATTTT
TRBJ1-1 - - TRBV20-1 CSARVAYRNTEAFF TGCAGTGCTAGAGTCGCATACAGGAACACTGAAGCTTTCTTT
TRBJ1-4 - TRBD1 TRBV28 CASRDRSGEKLFF TGTGCCAGCCGGGACAGGTCGGGCGAAAAACTGTTTTTT
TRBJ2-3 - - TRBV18 CASSPGREDTQYF TGTGCCAGCTCACCTGGTAGGGAAGATACGCAGTATTTT
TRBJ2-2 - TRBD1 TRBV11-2 CASSPRTGISGELFF TGTGCCAGCAGCCCCCGGACAGGGATATCCGGGGAGCTGTTTTTT
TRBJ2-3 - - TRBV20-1 CSALRPEQDTQYF TGCAGTGCTTTAAGACCTGAACAAGATACGCAGTATTTT
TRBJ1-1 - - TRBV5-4 CASSPARVNTEAFF TGTGCCAGCAGCCCGGCCAGGGTGAACACTGAAGCTTTCTTT
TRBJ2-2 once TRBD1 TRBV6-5 CASSYMGQGNTGELFF TGTGCCAGCAGTTACATGGGACAGGGGAACACCGGGGAGCTGTTTTTT
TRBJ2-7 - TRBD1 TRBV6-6 CASSSSRQGAMYEQYF TGTGCCAGCAGCTCCTCGAGGCAGGGGGCAATGTACGAGCAGTACTTC
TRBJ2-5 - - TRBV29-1 CSVEVLGARETQYF TGCAGCGTTGAAGTTCTGGGGGCTAGAGAGACCCAGTACTTC
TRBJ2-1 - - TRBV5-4 CASSVGLTSYNEQFF TGTGCCAGCAGCGTGGGACTTACCTCCTACAATGAGCAGTTCTTC
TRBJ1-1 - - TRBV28 CASSPHSGAFTEAFF TGTGCCAGCAGCCCACATTCAGGGGCATTCACTGAAGCTTTCTTT
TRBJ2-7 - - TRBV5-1 CASSPREGRYEQYF TGCGCCAGCAGCCCCAGAGAGGGGCGGTACGAGCAGTACTTC
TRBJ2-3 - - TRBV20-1 CSARFGSRTDTQYF TGCAGTGCTAGATTCGGCTCACGCACAGATACGCAGTATTTT
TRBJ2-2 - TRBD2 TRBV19 CASSIGSGRNTGELFF TGTGCCAGTAGTATAGGTAGCGGGAGAAACACCGGGGAGCTGTTTTTT
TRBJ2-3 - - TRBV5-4 CASRTIGTDTQYF TGTGCCAGCAGGACAATTGGCACAGATACGCAGTATTTT
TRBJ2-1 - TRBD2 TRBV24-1 CATSVASGSHEQFF TGTGCCACCAGTGTGGCTAGCGGGAGTCATGAGCAGTTCTTC
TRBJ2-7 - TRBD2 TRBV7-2 CASSSPLAKRGYEQYF TGTGCCAGCAGCTCCCCTCTCGCCAAGCGGGGTTACGAGCAGTACTTC
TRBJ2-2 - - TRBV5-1 CASSASSGRADTGELFF TGCGCCAGCAGCGCGTCCTCGGGCAGGGCGGACACCGGGGAGCTGTTTTTT
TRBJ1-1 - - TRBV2 CASSEIWGPGGAFF TGTGCCAGCAGTGAAATTTGGGGTCCCGGAGGAGCTTTCTTT
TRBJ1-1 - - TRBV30 CAWRTRTEAFF TGTGCCTGGAGGACGCGGACTGAAGCTTTCTTT
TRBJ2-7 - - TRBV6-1 CASSHLFDAQYF TGTGCCAGCAGTCACCTTTTCGACGCTCAGTACTTC
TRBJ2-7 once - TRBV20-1 CSATSPGPQPYEQYF TGCAGTGCTACATCCCCGGGACCCCAGCCCTACGAGCAGTACTTC
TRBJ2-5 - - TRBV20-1 CSARPTGQETQYF TGCAGTGCTAGACCGACAGGCCAAGAGACCCAGTACTTC
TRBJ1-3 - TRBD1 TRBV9 CASSEPGQGLNSGNTIYF TGTGCCAGCAGCGAACCGGGACAGGGCTTGAACTCTGGAAACACCATATATTTT
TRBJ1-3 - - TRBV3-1 CASSQVPMVRPGNTIYF TGTGCCAGCAGCCAAGTCCCGATGGTTCGGCCTGGAAACACCATATATTTT
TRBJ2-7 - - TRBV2 CASRGGHYEQYF TGTGCCAGCAGGGGGGGGCACTACGAGCAGTACTTC
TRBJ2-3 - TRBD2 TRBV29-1 CSVVRREADTQYF TGCAGCGTTGTCAGGCGGGAGGCAGATACGCAGTATTTT
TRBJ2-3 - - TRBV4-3 CASSQDLYGSGEGTQYF TGCGCCAGCAGCCAAGATCTGTACGGATCGGGAGAAGGTACGCAGTATTTT
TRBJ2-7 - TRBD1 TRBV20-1 CSASDRASYEQYF TGCAGTGCGTCGGACAGGGCCAGTTACGAGCAGTACTTC
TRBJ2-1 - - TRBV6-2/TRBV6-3 CASSYGRVFSEQFF TGTGCCAGCAGTTACGGCAGGGTATTTAGTGAGCAGTTCTTC
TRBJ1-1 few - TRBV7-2 CASRPRANTEAFF TGTGCCAGCAGGCCCAGGGCGAACACTGAAGCTTTCTTT
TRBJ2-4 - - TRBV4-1 CASSQDRSVAKNIQYF TGCGCCAGCAGCCAAGATCGATCGGTAGCCAAAAACATTCAGTACTTC
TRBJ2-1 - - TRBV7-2 CASSLGGANHEQFF TGTGCCAGCAGCTTAGGGGGCGCGAATCATGAGCAGTTCTTC